Sequencing of this T cell receptor beta chain was carried out in a study of blood T cell repertoires in COVID-19. Whole-study context: COVID-19 samples from acute and convalescent phases originated in the United States, Italy and Spain. PBMCs, B-cell-depleted T cells, or T cells provided the cDNA or gDNA that made up the material.

The germline V gene encodes CDR1 LGHDT and CDR2 YNNKEL (reference sequence). The CDR3 is made up of 16 amino acids. The ends lost 5 bases at V and 2 bases at J; junction bases unmatched: 9. The repertoire was sequenced with immunoSEQ multiplex PCR; TCRdb's copy has only in-frame clones and lacks some. The sample contains about 34,000 clones, around 80% of which appear only once. The chain is built from TRBV3-1 (or the pseudogene TRBV3-2) and TRBJ2-1; 7 nucleotides align to TRBD2. Sequenced material: peripheral blood. This clonotype was obtained from an elderly man with active or convalescent COVID-19. CDR3 DNA sequence: TGTGCCAGCAGCAGGCTAGCGGACCCCGCCTACAATGAGCAGTTCTTC. As protein: CASSRLADPAYNEQFF.